Included here is one T cell receptor beta chain sequence, with context. Adults of Caucasian background living in Nashville, Tennessee made up all donors. The sample belongs to a study of shared clonotypes between healthy human individuals. On the study more broadly: Three men and two women, aged 18 to 49, were donors.

The CDR3 is made up of 18 amino acids. Germline V gene lookup returns CDR1 MGHRA and CDR2 YSYEKL. Trimming cost V 3 bases and J 2 bases, with 21 bases left between them. Deep was the level at which the assay was run. As processed by the authors: ImmunoSEQ junction-only sequences lacked quality scores, so their filtering differed. Profiled with immunoSEQ multiplex PCR; TCRdb holds only in-frame clones, not every one. V and J calls and clone size are copied from that table; D and trimming were computed from the DNA. Altogether 400,000 to 500,000 clones are present, over 65% being singletons, with the ten largest covering over 10%.

The chain couples TRBV4-1 to TRBJ2-3; the D call may be TRBD1 or TRBD2 (5 bases each). Sequenced material: PBMCs. The TCR comes from a middle-aged woman in good health. Some clones in this sample may be carry-over from other donors' samples. In DNA, the CDR3 is TGCGCCAGCAGCCAGGGGGTCGCAGGGAATTATTACACAGATACGCAGTATTTT. It specifies CASSQGVAGNYYTDTQYF.